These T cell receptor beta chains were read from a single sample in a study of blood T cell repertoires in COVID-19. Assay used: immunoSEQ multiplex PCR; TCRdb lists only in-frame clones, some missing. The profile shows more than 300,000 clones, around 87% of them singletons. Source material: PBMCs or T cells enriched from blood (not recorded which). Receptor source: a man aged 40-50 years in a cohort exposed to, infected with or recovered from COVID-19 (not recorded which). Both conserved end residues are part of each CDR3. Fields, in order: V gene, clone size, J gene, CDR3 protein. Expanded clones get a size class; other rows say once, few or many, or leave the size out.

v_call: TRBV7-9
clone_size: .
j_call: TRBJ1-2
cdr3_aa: CASSRGMPGQSYGYTF

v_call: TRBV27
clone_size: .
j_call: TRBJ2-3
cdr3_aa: CASSPPGTSGSGGTDTQYF

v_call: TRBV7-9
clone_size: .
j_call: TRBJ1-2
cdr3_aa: CASSLVGGAYGYTF

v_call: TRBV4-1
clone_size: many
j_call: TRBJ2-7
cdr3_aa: CASSQVTSGRDYEQYF

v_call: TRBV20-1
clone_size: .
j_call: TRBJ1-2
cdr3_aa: CSASDRGYGYTF

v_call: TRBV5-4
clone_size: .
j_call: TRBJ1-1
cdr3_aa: CASSVQKNTEAFF

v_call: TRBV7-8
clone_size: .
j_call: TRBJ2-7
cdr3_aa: CASSGAGGPSYEQYF

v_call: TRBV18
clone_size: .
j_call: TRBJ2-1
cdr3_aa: CASSVGSGNEQFF

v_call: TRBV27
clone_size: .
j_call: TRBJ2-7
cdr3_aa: CASRFKGIWQAYEQYF

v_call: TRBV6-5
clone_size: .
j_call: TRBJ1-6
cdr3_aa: CASNPGQGNSPLHF

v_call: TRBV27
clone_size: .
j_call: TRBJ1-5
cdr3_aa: CASSRDYDQPQHF

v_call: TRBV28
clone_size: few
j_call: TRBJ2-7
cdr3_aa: CASSSPWTGKSTEQYF

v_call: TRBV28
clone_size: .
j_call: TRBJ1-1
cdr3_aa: CASRLPTGMAEAFF

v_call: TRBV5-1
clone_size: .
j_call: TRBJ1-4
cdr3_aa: CASSLVSVGTNEKLFF

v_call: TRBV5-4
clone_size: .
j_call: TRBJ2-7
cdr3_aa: CASSLGISEIYEQYF

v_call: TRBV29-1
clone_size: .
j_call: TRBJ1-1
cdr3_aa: CSAQNSNTEAFF

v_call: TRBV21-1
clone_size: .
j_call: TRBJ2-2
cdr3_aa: CASSKERGSVTGELFF

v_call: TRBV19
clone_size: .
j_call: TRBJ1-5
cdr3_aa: CASSMGTLSNQPQHF

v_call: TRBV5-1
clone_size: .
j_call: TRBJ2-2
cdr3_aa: CASSPPGQGATGELFF

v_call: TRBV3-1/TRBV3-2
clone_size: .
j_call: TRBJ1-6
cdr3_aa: CASSQFPPSSYNSPLHF

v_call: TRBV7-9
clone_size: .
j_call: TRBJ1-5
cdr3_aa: CASSAGVDQPQHF

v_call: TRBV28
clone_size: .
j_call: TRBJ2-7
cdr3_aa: CASSGGQVEQYF

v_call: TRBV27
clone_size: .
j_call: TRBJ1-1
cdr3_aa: CASSSQGAGSTEAFF

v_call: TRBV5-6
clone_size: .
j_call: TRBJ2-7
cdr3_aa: CASSLAGQGYEQYF

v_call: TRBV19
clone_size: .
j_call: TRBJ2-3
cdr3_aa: CASSTPSTDTQYF

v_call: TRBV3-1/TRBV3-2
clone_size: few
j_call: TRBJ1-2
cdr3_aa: CASSQVGFYGYTF

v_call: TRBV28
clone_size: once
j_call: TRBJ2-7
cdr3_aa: CASSFRGREQYF

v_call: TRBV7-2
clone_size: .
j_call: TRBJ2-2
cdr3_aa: CASSDRAGFTGELFF

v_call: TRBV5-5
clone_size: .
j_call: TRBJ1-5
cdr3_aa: CASSLQGNQPQHF

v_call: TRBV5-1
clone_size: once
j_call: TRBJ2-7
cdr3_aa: CASSLEFSGRQTYEQYF

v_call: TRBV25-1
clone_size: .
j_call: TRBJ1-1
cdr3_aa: CASSEGPLNTEAFF

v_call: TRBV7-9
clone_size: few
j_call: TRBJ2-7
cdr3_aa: CASSLVGQRPTFEQYF

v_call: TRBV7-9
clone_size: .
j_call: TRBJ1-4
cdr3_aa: CASSLRGREKLFF

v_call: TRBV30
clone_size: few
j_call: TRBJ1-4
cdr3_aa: CAWSPGTGGGSSGKLFF

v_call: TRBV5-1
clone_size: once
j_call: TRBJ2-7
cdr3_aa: CASGLAGGDEQYF

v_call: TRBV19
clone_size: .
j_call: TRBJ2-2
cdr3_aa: CASSIDGRGTGELFF

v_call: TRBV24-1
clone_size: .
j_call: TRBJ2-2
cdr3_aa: CATSAPGQGNTGELFF

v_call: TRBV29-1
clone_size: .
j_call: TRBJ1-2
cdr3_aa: CSVEVGQGYGYTF

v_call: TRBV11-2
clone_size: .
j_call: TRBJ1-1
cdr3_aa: CASSLIQGIEAFF

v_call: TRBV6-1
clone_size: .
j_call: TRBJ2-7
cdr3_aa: CASSEVTGRMGYEQYF

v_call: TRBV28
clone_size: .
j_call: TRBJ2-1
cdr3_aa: CASSSPASGIAYNEQFF

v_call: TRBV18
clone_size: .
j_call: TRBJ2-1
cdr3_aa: CASSPPDLRTGGDEQFF

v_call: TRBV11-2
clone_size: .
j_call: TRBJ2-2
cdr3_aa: CASGRLAGSSGELFF

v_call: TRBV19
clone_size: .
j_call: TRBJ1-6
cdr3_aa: CASRTGTGDSPLHF

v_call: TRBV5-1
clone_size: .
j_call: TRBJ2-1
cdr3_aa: CASSLLAGDVREQFF

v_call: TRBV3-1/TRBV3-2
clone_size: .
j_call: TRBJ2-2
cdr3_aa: CASSLSTGTSTGELFF

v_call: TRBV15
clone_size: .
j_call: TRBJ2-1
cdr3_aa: CATTRLAEGGEQFF

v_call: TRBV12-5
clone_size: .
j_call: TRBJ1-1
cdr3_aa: CASGPGQGANTEAFF

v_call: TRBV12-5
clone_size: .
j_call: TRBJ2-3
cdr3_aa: CASGRGLAGGTDTQYF

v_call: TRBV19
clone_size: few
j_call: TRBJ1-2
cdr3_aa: CASKEGQGYGYTF

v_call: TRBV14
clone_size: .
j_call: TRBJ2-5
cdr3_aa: CASSQPTVSGSAGETQYF

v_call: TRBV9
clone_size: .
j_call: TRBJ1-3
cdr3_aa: CASSPGQFTGNTIYF